This TCR beta chain is from a study of Ad26.COV2.S vaccination and SARS-CoV-2 variants. Study-wide context: In the study, Ad26.COV2.S was injected intramuscularly once, or twice 56 days apart.

Sequencing was performed with immunoSEQ multiplex PCR; in TCRdb, only in-frame clones are kept and a portion is missing. Of roughly 420,000 clones listed, 75% to 90% are singletons. Stated treatment: approximately 18 received Ad26.COV2.S at low or high dose, single or two shots; roughly five received placebo; per-sample allocation not given. Sampling was performed 63 days after the first vaccine or placebo injection. General study results and limits: Spike-specific responses of CD8+ and CD4+ T cells were reported to display substantial breadth after vaccination. Vaccine and placebo groups showed comparable non-spike TCR breadth. TCR breadth and depth analyses may have underestimated total T cell responses.

Germline V gives CDR1 SNHLY, CDR2 FYNNEI. The CDR3 runs 15 residues. V shed 4 bases and J shed 2 bases, with 12 bases lying between them. This clone was recorded only once. Its target is not known. The chain couples TRBV2 to TRBJ1-3; possibly TRBD1 for D (6 bases). The sample was peripheral blood, taken in a trial of Ad26.COV2.S vaccine versus placebo. The source of this sequence is a person aged 18-60 years who received the Ad26.COV2.S COVID-19 vaccine or a placebo. The CDR3: CASSGRGATGNTIYF. CDR3 nucleotide sequence: TGTGCCAGCAGTGGGCGGGGGGCAACTGGAAACACCATATATTTT.